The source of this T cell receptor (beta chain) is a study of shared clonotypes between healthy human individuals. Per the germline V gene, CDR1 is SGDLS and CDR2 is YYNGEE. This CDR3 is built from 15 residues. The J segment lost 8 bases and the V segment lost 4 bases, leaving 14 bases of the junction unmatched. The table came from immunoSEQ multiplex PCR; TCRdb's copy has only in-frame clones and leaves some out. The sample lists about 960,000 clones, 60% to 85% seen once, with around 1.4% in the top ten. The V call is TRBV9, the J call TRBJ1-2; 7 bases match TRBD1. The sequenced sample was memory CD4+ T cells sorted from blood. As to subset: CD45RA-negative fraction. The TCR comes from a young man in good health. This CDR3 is CASSPGQPAQGGYTF. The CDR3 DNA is TGTGCCAGCAGCCCGGGACAGCCGGCTCAAGGAGGCTACACCTTC.